A selection of T cell receptor beta chains follows, all from one sample in a study of T cell responses to AZD1222 COVID-19 vaccine. Some clones are missing from TCRdb's copy, which holds only in-frame ones; the method was immunoSEQ multiplex PCR. The sample lists around 100,000 clones; approximately 89% were seen once. The sample in question was peripheral blood, obtained 28 days after the second dose of the MenACWY control vaccine. The receptors were gathered from an adult who received the MenACWY meningococcal vaccine as a control. Each CDR3 is given with its conserved first and last residue. D genes are given only for firm matches. Only part of the rows carry a size: once, few, many, or a class if the clone is expanded.

j_gene,v_gene,abundance,d_gene,CDR3aa,CDR3nt
TRBJ2-2,TRBV28,NA,TRBD1,CASTPGGANTGELFF,TGTGCCAGCACTCCAGGGGGCGCGAACACCGGGGAGCTGTTTTTT
TRBJ2-3,TRBV18,NA,NA,CASSPLPESSTDTQYF,TGTGCCAGCTCCCCCCTTCCAGAAAGCAGCACAGATACGCAGTATTTT
TRBJ1-2,TRBV6-4,NA,NA,CASTSRISYTF,TGTGCCAGCACTTCCCGTATTAGCTACACCTTC
TRBJ2-5,TRBV9,few,NA,CASSIMGEPQETQYF,TGTGCCAGCAGCATAATGGGGGAGCCCCAAGAGACCCAGTACTTC
TRBJ1-4,TRBV30,NA,NA,CAWRIRSEKLFF,TGTGCCTGGAGGATAAGGAGTGAAAAACTGTTTTTT
TRBJ2-7,TRBV24-1,NA,TRBD1,CATSGWGTGGYEQYF,TGTGCCACCAGTGGATGGGGGACAGGGGGCTACGAGCAGTACTTC
TRBJ1-1,TRBV29-1,NA,NA,CSVGTGAFANTEAFF,TGCAGCGTTGGGACGGGAGCTTTTGCGAACACTGAAGCTTTCTTT
TRBJ2-7,TRBV18,NA,TRBD1,CASSPTTGGREQYF,TGTGCCAGCTCACCAACGACAGGGGGACGCGAGCAGTACTTC
TRBJ1-2,TRBV9,NA,NA,CASTTGQGLGGYTF,TGTGCCAGCACGACCGGCCAGGGTCTGGGTGGCTACACCTTC
TRBJ2-7,TRBV2,NA,TRBD1,CAASGTGIYEQYF,TGTGCTGCGAGCGGGACAGGGATCTACGAGCAGTACTTC
TRBJ2-5,TRBV24-1,NA,TRBD1,CATSDWDSYQETQYF,TGTGCCACCAGTGATTGGGACAGTTACCAAGAGACCCAGTACTTC
TRBJ2-1,TRBV6-2/TRBV6-3,once,NA,CASSPWRVGPNNEQFF,TGTGCCAGCAGCCCATGGCGGGTGGGGCCCAACAATGAGCAGTTCTTC
TRBJ1-4,TRBV7-2,NA,TRBD1,CASSFTPGQGATTNEKLFF,TGTGCCAGCAGCTTCACCCCGGGACAGGGAGCAACAACTAATGAAAAACTGTTTTTT
TRBJ1-2,TRBV12-3/TRBV12-4,NA,NA,CASSQTANYGYTF,TGTGCCAGCAGCCAGACAGCTAACTATGGCTACACCTTC
TRBJ2-5,TRBV18,NA,NA,CASSQTVPGRGQETQYF,TGTGCCAGCTCACAAACCGTTCCGGGACGGGGGCAAGAGACCCAGTACTTC
TRBJ1-2,TRBV19,NA,NA,CASRIPGGTSGDGYTF,TGTGCCAGTAGGATCCCAGGAGGCACGAGCGGCGATGGCTACACCTTC
TRBJ2-7,TRBV19,NA,NA,CASSNPPGEQYF,TGTGCCAGTAGTAACCCTCCCGGGGAGCAGTACTTC
TRBJ1-4,TRBV18,NA,TRBD1,CASSLGQVGSLVEKLFF,TGTGCCAGCTCACTCGGACAGGTCGGGAGCTTGGTTGAAAAACTGTTTTTT
TRBJ2-7,TRBV6-5,NA,NA,CASSLTFSYEQYF,TGTGCCAGCAGTTTGACATTCTCCTACGAGCAGTACTTC
TRBJ2-3,TRBV6-2/TRBV6-3,NA,TRBD1,CASSGRQGAIDTQYF,TGTGCCAGCAGTGGAAGACAGGGGGCAATAGATACGCAGTATTTT
TRBJ1-2,TRBV5-4,NA,NA,CASSLKVTGPYGYTF,TGTGCCAGCAGCTTGAAGGTTACCGGGCCATATGGCTACACCTTC
TRBJ1-2,TRBV5-4,NA,NA,CASSLGPGDDGYTF,TGTGCCAGCAGCTTGGGGCCAGGGGACGATGGCTACACCTTC
TRBJ2-7,TRBV6-5,NA,TRBD1,CASRPGGTPYEQYF,TGTGCCAGCCGCCCAGGGGGTACCCCCTACGAGCAGTACTTC
TRBJ1-2,TRBV6-5,NA,NA,CASSLPGYNYGYTF,TGTGCCAGCAGCCTCCCGGGGTATAACTATGGCTACACCTTC
TRBJ2-2,TRBV14,NA,NA,CASSQEHSVDTGELFF,TGTGCCAGCAGCCAAGAACACTCGGTGGACACCGGGGAGCTGTTTTTT
TRBJ1-6,TRBV30,NA,NA,CAWRRSGRGPNNSPLHF,TGTGCCTGGAGGAGGTCGGGGCGGGGGCCTAATAATTCACCCCTCCACTTT
TRBJ2-3,TRBV19,NA,TRBD2,CASARGGTRSDTQYF,TGTGCCAGTGCTAGGGGAGGGACGCGATCAGATACGCAGTATTTT
TRBJ1-1,TRBV28,NA,NA,CASSLRGTEAFF,TGTGCCAGCAGTTTACGAGGAACTGAAGCTTTCTTT
TRBJ1-5,TRBV2,NA,NA,CASTTANQPQHF,TGTGCCAGCACGACAGCAAATCAGCCCCAGCATTTT
TRBJ1-1,TRBV4-1,NA,TRBD1,CASSYDRGQGHTEAFF,TGCGCCAGCAGCTATGACAGGGGGCAGGGGCACACTGAAGCTTTCTTT
TRBJ1-2,TRBV4-2,NA,NA,CASSPTGGQNYGYTF,TGTGCCAGCAGCCCCACCGGGGGGCAGAACTATGGCTACACCTTC
TRBJ2-1,TRBV6-4,few,NA,CASSATRGFRGNEQFF,TGTGCCAGCAGTGCCACGAGGGGGTTCAGGGGTAATGAGCAGTTCTTC
TRBJ2-5,TRBV9,NA,NA,CASSVGGGPETQYF,TGTGCCAGCAGCGTAGGAGGGGGGCCAGAGACCCAGTACTTC
TRBJ2-3,TRBV24-1,NA,TRBD1,CATSGFPRDSKEVTDTQYF,TGTGCCACCAGTGGATTCCCCCGGGACAGTAAAGAGGTCACAGATACGCAGTATTTT
TRBJ1-5,TRBV5-5,few,NA,CASSFGAQDNQPQHF,TGTGCCAGCAGCTTCGGGGCGCAGGACAATCAGCCCCAGCATTTT
TRBJ1-3,TRBV7-2,NA,NA,CASSPNPIGFGNTIYF,TGTGCCAGCAGCCCGAACCCGATAGGGTTTGGAAACACCATATATTTT
TRBJ2-3,TRBV18,NA,NA,CASSLEGVSDTQYF,TGTGCCAGCTCCCTGGAGGGGGTCTCAGATACGCAGTATTTT
TRBJ2-4,TRBV5-1,NA,NA,CASSLGDGIAKNIQYF,TGCGCCAGCAGCTTAGGGGATGGGATAGCCAAAAACATTCAGTACTTC
TRBJ1-1,TRBV4-3,NA,TRBD1,CASSQWTGNTEAFF,TGCGCCAGCAGCCAGTGGACAGGTAACACTGAAGCTTTCTTT
TRBJ2-1,TRBV7-8,NA,NA,CASQTEGVTYNEQFF,TGTGCCAGCCAAACCGAGGGGGTGACCTACAATGAGCAGTTCTTC
TRBJ2-7,TRBV18,NA,NA,CASSPIPRGTPYEQYF,TGTGCCAGCTCACCAATTCCCCGGGGGACCCCCTACGAGCAGTACTTC
TRBJ2-5,TRBV3-1/TRBV3-2,NA,NA,CASSGTGFGETQYF,TGTGCCAGCAGCGGTACAGGGTTCGGGGAGACCCAGTACTTC
TRBJ1-5,TRBV19,NA,NA,CASSIGYSNQPQHF,TGTGCCAGTAGTATAGGGTATAGCAATCAGCCCCAGCATTTT
TRBJ1-2,TRBV6-2/TRBV6-3,NA,NA,CASSNPGNYGYTF,TGTGCCAGCAGCAACCCAGGGAACTATGGCTACACCTTC
TRBJ2-7,TRBV6-6,NA,NA,CASSWVGEEQYF,TGTGCCAGCAGTTGGGTAGGGGAGGAGCAGTACTTC
TRBJ1-2,TRBV28,NA,TRBD1,CASTRAGGLGGYTF,TGTGCCAGCACCCGGGCAGGGGGTCTGGGAGGCTACACCTTC
TRBJ2-7,TRBV6-5,once,NA,CASSRPDSYEQYF,TGTGCCAGCAGTCGCCCGGACAGCTACGAGCAGTACTTC
TRBJ1-1,TRBV14,few,NA,CASSQGRLAFF,TGTGCCAGCAGCCAAGGAAGGTTGGCTTTCTTT
TRBJ1-1,TRBV6-5,NA,NA,CASENAGVTEAFF,TGTGCCAGCGAAAACGCCGGGGTAACTGAAGCTTTCTTT
TRBJ2-2,TRBV7-2,NA,NA,CAVPPPTGELFF,TGTGCCGTACCCCCCCCCACCGGGGAGCTGTTTTTT
TRBJ2-1,TRBV4-3,NA,TRBD2,CASSQGTSGGNEQFF,TGCGCCAGCAGCCAAGGGACTAGCGGGGGAAATGAGCAGTTCTTC
TRBJ1-4,TRBV10-3,NA,TRBD1,CAISGQGGEKLFF,TGTGCCATCAGCGGACAGGGAGGGGAAAAACTGTTTTTT
TRBJ2-7,TRBV5-1,NA,TRBD2,CASSLAGTSGGYEQYF,TGCGCCAGCAGCTTGGCCGGGACTAGCGGGGGTTACGAGCAGTACTTC
TRBJ1-2,TRBV6-6,NA,TRBD1,CASSPVQGDDGYTF,TGTGCCAGCAGTCCGGTACAGGGGGACGATGGCTACACCTTC
TRBJ2-3,TRBV7-2,NA,TRBD1,CASSTRTGVDTQYF,TGTGCCAGCAGCACCCGGACAGGGGTAGATACGCAGTATTTT
TRBJ1-2,TRBV19,NA,TRBD1,CASSRKIQGEGGYTF,TGTGCCAGTAGTAGAAAGATCCAGGGGGAGGGCGGCTACACCTTC
TRBJ1-2,TRBV27,NA,TRBD1,CATGLDGNGYTF,TGTGCGACAGGGTTGGATGGAAATGGCTACACCTTC